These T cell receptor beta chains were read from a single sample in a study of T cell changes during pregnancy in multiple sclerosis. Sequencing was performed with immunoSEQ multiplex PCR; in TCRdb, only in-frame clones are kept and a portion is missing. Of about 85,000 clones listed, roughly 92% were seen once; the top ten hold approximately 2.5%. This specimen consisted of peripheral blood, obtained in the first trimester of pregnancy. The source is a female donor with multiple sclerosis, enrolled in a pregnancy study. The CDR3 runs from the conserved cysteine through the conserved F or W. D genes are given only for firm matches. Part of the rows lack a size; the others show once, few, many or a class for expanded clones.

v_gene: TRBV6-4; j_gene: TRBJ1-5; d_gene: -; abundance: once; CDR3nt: TGTGCCAGCAGTTCTTTTTTGCGTACCAATCAGCCCCAGCATTTT; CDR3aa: CASSSFLRTNQPQHF
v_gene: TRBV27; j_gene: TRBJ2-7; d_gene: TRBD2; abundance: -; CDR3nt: TGTGCCAGCAGTTTAGGGACTAGCGGCCACGAGCAGTACTTC; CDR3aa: CASSLGTSGHEQYF
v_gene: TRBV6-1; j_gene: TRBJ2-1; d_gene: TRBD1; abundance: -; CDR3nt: TGTGCCAGCAGTCTGGGACAGGAGACCTACAATGAGCAGTTCTTC; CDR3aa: CASSLGQETYNEQFF
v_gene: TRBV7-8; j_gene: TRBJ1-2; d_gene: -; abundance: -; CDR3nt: TGTGCCAGCAGCTTAGGGCAGGCTGGCTATGGCTACACCTTC; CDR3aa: CASSLGQAGYGYTF
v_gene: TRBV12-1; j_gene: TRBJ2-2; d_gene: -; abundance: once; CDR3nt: TGTGCCAGCATCCCCCACAGGGGGCTGAACACCGGGGAGCTGTTTTTT; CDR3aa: CASIPHRGLNTGELFF
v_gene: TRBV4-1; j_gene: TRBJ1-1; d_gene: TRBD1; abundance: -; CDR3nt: TGCGCCAGCAGCTCGTTGCAGGGGGCGGACACTGAAGCTTTCTTT; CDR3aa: CASSSLQGADTEAFF
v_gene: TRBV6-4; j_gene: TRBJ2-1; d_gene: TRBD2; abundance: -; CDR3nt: TGTGCCAGCAGTGCGACTAGCGGGAGCAGTGATGAGCAGTTCTTC; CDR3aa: CASSATSGSSDEQFF
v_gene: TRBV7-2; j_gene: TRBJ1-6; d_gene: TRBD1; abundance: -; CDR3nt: TGTGCCAGCAGCCCGGGACAGACCCTATATAATTCACCCCTCCACTTT; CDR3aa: CASSPGQTLYNSPLHF
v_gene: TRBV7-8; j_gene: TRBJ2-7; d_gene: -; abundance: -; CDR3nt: TGTGCCAGCAGCTTAGTCGAAAAGGGAGGGCAGTACTTC; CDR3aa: CASSLVEKGGQYF
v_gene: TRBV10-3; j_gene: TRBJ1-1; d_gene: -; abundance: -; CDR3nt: TGTGCCATCAGTGCGGGGACTGAAGCTTTCTTT; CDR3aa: CAISAGTEAFF